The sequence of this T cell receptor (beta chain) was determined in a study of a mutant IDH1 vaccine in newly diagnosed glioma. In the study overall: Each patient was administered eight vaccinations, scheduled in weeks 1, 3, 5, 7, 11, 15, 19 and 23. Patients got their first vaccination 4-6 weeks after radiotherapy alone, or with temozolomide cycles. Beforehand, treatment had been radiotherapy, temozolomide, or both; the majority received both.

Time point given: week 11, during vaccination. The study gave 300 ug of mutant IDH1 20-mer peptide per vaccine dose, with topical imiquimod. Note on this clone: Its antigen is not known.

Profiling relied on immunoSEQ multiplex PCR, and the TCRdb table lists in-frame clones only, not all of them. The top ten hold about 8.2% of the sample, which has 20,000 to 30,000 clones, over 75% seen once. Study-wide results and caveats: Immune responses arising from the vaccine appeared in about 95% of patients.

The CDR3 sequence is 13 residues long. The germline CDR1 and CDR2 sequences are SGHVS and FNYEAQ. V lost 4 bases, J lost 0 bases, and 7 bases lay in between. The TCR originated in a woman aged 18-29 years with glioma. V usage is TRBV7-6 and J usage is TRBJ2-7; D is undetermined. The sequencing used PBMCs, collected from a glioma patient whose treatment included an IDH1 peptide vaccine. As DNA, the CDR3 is TGTGCCAGCAGCTCGTTTAGCTCCTACGAGCAGTACTTC. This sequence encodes CASSSFSSYEQYF.